This T cell receptor beta chain was captured by sequencing in a study of blood T cell repertoires in COVID-19 (TCRdb year 2020). Regarding the complete study: Collaborator samples came from the United States, Italy and Spain and covered acute and convalescent phases of COVID-19. HLA class I and class II types, where available, came from metadata supplied by the sample provider rather than from assay-based typing. Deeply sampled blood TCRbeta repertoires from subjects exposed to, actively infected with, or recovered from COVID-19 were included in the dataset. The repertoires were made available in a free public database intended to serve as a resource for research on the immune response to SARS-CoV-2. The prospective study material was composed of cDNA or gDNA derived from T cells, B-cell-depleted T cells, or PBMCs. The sample metadata nearly always contained a de-identified subject ID, COVID-19 status, age in years and sex. Samples were obtained from the ongoing ImmuneRACE study (first 160 participants) and from approximately 1,200 subjects provided by 6 global collaborators.

Broader findings and caveats from the paper: The quantity of clinical and demographic metadata differed by source and by participant and was supplied without curation.

This clone has just one count. Its recognized antigen is unknown. Base qualities are not provided; no much larger clone lies one nucleotide away. The CDR3 holds 16 amino acids from the cysteine to the phenylalanine. Left in the record is the CDR3 DNA by itself, 48 bases read in frame from the first base. Relative to germline, V is missing 1 base and J is missing 7 bases, with 11 bases of the junction outside any gene match. CDR1 is given as SGHTA and CDR2 as FQGNSA, both from the germline V gene. Collaborating institutions collected whole blood in K2EDTA tubes following their own protocols. Collaborator samples were shipped for TCRbeta analysis as frozen whole blood, isolated PBMCs, or DNA extracted from either sample type. TCRbeta CDR3 regions were amplified from genomic DNA by means of the immunoSEQ Assay, a bias-controlled multiplex PCR. The paper's processing steps were these. Nucleated cell counts per sample were estimated from amplification of reference gene primers within the assay. To quantify the absolute abundance of each unique TCRbeta CDR3 rearrangement, sequence reads were collapsed and filtered. For each sample, productive Simpson clonality was calculated as the square root of Simpson's diversity index across productive rearrangements. The immuneACCESS repertoire file appears here via TCRdb, limited to in-frame rearrangements. These files lack a portion of the clones; in checked studies, under half of the deficit traces to unresolved V genes, and the cause of the others is not known. D and trimming were read from the DNA, whereas the V and J calls and clone size are those reported in that table. Across this sample there are 45,000 to 60,000 clones, with 90% seen only once. The ten largest account for about 4% of the sample.

The material sequenced was peripheral blood. Here the chain combines TRBV7-2 and TRBJ2-3, and TRBD2 aligns with 7 junction nucleotides. The TCR comes from a man in his fifties or sixties with acute or convalescent COVID-19. In nucleotides, the sequence is TGTGCCAGCAGCTTAGTTTGGGAGGGCGGACGTAATACGCAGTATTTT. Its product reads: CASSLVWEGGRNTQYF.